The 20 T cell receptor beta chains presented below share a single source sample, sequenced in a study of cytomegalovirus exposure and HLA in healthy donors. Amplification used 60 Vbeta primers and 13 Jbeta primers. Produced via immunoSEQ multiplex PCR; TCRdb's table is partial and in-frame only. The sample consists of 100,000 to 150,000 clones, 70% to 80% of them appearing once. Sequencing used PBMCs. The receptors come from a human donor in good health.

DNA for the CDR3: TGTGCCAGCACCGGTGACAGCCAAGAGACCCAGTACTTC. Translating it yields CASTGDSQETQYF. This rearrangement joins TRBV2 to TRBJ2-5, with D maybe TRBD1 (5 bases). Germline CDR1 and CDR2: SNHLY and FYNNEI. Trimming cost V 7 bases and J 1 base, with 10 bases left between them. The CDR3 extends over 13 amino acids.

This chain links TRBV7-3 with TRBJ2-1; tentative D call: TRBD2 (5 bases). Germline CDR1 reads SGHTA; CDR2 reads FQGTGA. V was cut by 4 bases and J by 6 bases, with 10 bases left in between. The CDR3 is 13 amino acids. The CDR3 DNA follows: TGTGCCAGCAGCTCAGCCGGAGGCAATGAGCAGTTCTTC. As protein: CASSSAGGNEQFF.

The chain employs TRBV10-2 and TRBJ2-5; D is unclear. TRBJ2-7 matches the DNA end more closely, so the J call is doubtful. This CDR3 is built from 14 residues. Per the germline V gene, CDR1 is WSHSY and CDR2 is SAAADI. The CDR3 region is CASSESGNFYEQYF. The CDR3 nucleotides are TGCGCCAGCAGTGAGTCGGGCAACTTCTACGAGCAGTACTTC.

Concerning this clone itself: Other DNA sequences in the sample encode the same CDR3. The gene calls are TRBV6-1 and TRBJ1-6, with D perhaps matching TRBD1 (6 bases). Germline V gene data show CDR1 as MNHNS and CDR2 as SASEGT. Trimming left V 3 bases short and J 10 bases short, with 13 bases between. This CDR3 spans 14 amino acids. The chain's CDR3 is CASSELQGGSPLHF. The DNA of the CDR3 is TGTGCCAGCAGTGAGTTACAGGGTGGGTCACCCCTCCACTTT.

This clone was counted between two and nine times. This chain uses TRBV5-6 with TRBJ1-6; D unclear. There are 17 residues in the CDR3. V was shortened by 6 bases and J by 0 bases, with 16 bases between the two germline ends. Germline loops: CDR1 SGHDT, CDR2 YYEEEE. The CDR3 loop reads CASTRSPGSSYNSPLHF. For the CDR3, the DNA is TGTGCCAGCACCAGATCCCCCGGGAGCTCCTATAATTCACCCCTCCACTTT.

The CDR3 nucleotides read TGTGCCAGCAGGGGGGGGGCAGGGCTGGGCGAGCAGTACTTC. Translation: CASRGGAGLGEQYF. The chain recombines TRBV6-1 with TRBJ2-7; the D gene is possibly TRBD2 (7 bases). The length of the CDR3 is 14 residues. The V gene lost 6 bases and the J gene lost 6 bases, with 18 bases spanning the gap. From germline, CDR1 is MNHNS and CDR2 SASEGT.

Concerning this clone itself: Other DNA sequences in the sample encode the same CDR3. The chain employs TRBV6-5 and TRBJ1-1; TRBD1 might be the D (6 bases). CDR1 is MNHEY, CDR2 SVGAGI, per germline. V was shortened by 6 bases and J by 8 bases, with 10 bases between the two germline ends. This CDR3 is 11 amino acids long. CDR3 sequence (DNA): TGTGCCAGCAGCCGAGGGACAGAAGCTTTCTTT. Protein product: CASSRGTEAFF.

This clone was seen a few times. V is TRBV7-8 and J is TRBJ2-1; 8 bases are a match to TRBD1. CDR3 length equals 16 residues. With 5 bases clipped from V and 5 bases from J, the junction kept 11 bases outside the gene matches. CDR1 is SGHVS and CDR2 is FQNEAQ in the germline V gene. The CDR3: CASSIQDRGWNNEQFF. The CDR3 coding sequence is TGTGCCAGCAGCATCCAAGACAGGGGATGGAACAATGAGCAGTTCTTC.

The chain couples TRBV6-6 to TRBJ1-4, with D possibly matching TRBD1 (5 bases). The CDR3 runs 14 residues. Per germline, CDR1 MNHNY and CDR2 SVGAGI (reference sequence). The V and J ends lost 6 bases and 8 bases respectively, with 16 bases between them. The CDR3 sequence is CASSPEAGREKLFF. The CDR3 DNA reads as TGTGCCAGCAGCCCAGAAGCAGGGAGGGAAAAACTGTTTTTT.

The CDR3 sequence is CASSQDLGTAYGYTF. The CDR3, as DNA: TGTGCCAGCAGCCAAGATCTCGGGACAGCCTATGGCTACACCTTC. The chain carries TRBV4-2 and TRBJ1-2, with TRBD1 matching over 7 bases. Trimming took 0 bases from V and 4 from J; bases not matched to a gene: 5. This CDR3 region has 15 residues. Germline V lookup: CDR1 LGHNA, CDR2 YNFKEQ.

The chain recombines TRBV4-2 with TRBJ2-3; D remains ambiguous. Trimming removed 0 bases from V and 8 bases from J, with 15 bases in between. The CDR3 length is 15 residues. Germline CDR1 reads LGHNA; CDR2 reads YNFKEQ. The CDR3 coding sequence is TGTGCCAGCAGCCAAGATAGAGCGCCCTTTCTTACGCAGTATTTT. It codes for CASSQDRAPFLTQYF.

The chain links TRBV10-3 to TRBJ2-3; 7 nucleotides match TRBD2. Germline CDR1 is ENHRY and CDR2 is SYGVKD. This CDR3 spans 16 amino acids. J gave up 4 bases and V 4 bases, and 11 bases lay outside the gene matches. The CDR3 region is CAISVPAGDAADTQYF. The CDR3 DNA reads TGTGCCATCAGTGTCCCCGCGGGAGACGCCGCAGATACGCAGTATTTT.

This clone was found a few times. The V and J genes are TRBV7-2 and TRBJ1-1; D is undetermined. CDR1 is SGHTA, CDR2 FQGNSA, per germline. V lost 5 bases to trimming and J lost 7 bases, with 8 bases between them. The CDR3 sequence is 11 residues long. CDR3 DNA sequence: TGTGCCAGCAGCGAACTAATTGAAGCTTTCTTT. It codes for CASSELIEAFF.

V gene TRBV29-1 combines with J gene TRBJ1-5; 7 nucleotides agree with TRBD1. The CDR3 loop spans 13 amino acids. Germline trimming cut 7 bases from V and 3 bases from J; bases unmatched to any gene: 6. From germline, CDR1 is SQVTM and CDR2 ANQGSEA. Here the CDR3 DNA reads TGCAGCGCCCTGGACAGGCCCAATCAGCCCCAGCATTTT. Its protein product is CSALDRPNQPQHF.

CDR3 bases: TGTGCCAGCCGTGCACAGGGTGGGACCAAAAACATTCAGTACTTC. Translated: CASRAQGGTKNIQYF. The genes are TRBV28 and TRBJ2-4; D is possibly TRBD1 (6 bases). Trimming pared 8 bases from V and 2 bases from J, leaving 16 bases between. The germline V gene encodes CDR1 MDHEN and CDR2 SYDVKM. This CDR3 has 15 amino acids.

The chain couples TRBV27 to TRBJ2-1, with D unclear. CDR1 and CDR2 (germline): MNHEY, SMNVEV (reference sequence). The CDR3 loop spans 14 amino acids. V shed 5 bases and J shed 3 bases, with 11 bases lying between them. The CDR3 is CASSARTYYNEQFF. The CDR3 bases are TGTGCCAGCAGTGCCCGTACTTACTACAATGAGCAGTTCTTC.

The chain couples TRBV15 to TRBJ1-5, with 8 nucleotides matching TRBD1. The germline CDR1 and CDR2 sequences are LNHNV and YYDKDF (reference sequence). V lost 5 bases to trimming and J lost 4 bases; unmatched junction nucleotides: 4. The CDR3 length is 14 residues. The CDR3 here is CATSPTGENQPQHF. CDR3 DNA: TGTGCCACCAGCCCGACAGGGGAGAATCAGCCCCAGCATTTT.

CDR3 residues: CASSQDRGGTYNEQFF. As DNA, the CDR3 is TGTGCCAGCAGCCAAGATAGGGGGGGAACCTACAATGAGCAGTTCTTC. The chain employs TRBV4-2 and TRBJ2-1; the D gene is possibly TRBD2 (7 bases). The CDR3 is 16 amino acids. Germline V gene sequence: CDR1 LGHNA, CDR2 YNFKEQ. V lost 0 bases to trimming and J lost 2 bases, with 11 bases between them.

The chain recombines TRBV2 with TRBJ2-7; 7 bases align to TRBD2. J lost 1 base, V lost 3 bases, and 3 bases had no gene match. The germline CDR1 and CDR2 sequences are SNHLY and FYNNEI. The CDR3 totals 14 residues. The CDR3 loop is CASSDGGGSYEQYF. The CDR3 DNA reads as TGTGCCAGCAGTGATGGGGGGGGATCCTACGAGCAGTACTTC.

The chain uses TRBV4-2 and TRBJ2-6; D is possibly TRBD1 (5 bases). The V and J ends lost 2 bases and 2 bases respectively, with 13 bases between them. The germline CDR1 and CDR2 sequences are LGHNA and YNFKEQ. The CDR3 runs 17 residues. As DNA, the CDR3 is TGTGCCAGCAGCCAAACAGGAGTTTCAGCTGGGGCCAACGTCCTGACTTTC. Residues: CASSQTGVSAGANVLTF.